This entry lists 18 T cell receptor beta chains sequenced from one sample in a study of T cell responses to AZD1222 COVID-19 vaccine. The method was immunoSEQ multiplex PCR; TCRdb's version includes in-frame clones alone and lacks a portion of them. The sample yields roughly 110,000 clones, more than 80% seen once. Sequences were derived from peripheral blood, sampled on day 0 of AZD1222 vaccination. The receptors derive from an adult in good health.

This clone was detected only once. V gene TRBV5-1 combines with J gene TRBJ2-7; no clear D gene. Trimming removed 2 bases from V and 0 bases from J, with 6 bases in between. This CDR3 comprises 13 residues. The germline V gene has CDR1 SGHRS and CDR2 YFSETQ. The CDR3 nucleotides read TGCGCCAGCAGCTTCAGGAACTCCTACGAGCAGTACTTC. Translated: CASSFRNSYEQYF.

The gene calls are TRBV5-1 and TRBJ2-5, with 10 bases that match TRBD2. CDR1 SGHRS and CDR2 YFSETQ come from the germline V gene. V lost 5 bases to trimming and J lost 4 bases; unmatched junction nucleotides: 14. This CDR3 region has 17 residues. CDR3: CASSGSGAGLASETQYF. For the CDR3, the DNA is TGCGCCAGCAGTGGATCAGGTGCGGGACTAGCGTCAGAGACCCAGTACTTC.

The CDR3 nucleotides are TGTGCCAGCAGCTTAAAGCGCCCGGGGGCGAGGGGCTACACCTTC. Amino acid sequence: CASSLKRPGARGYTF. The chain recombines TRBV7-2 with TRBJ1-2, with D perhaps TRBD1 (6 bases). The CDR3 loop spans 15 amino acids. The V end was cut by 2 bases, the J end by 8 bases, with 18 bases between. CDR1 and CDR2 (germline): SGHTA, FQGNSA.

This clone was seen more than once but under ten times. The chain carries TRBV3-1 (or the pseudogene TRBV3-2) and TRBJ2-5; perhaps D is TRBD1 or TRBD2 (6 bases each). There are 13 residues in the CDR3. Trimming pared 6 bases from V and 4 bases from J, leaving 12 bases between. CDR1 and CDR2 from the germline V gene are LGHDT and YNNKEL (reference sequence). CDR3 protein: CASRKQGGETQYF. The CDR3 nucleotides are TGTGCCAGCAGGAAACAGGGAGGAGAGACCCAGTACTTC.

This clone was recorded only once. The chain recombines TRBV5-6 with TRBJ1-1; 9 bases fit TRBD1. Germline values: CDR1 SGHDT, CDR2 YYEEEE. V dropped 5 bases and J dropped 3; count of bases not matched to a gene: 8. The CDR3 spans 15 residues. The CDR3 DNA sequence: TGTGCCAGCAGGCCTGTGGACAGGGGTGACACTGAAGCTTTCTTT. Amino acids: CASRPVDRGDTEAFF.

This CDR3 is CASSAPVGGTEAFF. The CDR3 DNA reads TGTGCCAGCAGCGCCCCTGTGGGGGGCACTGAAGCTTTCTTT. The chain joins TRBV9 to TRBJ1-1; tentatively, D is TRBD1 (5 bases). This CDR3 has 14 amino acids. V was pared by 3 bases and J by 4 bases, with 13 bases between. From germline, CDR1 is SGDLS and CDR2 YYNGEE.

This chain uses TRBV6-2 or TRBV6-3 with TRBJ1-3; the match to TRBD1 covers 7 bases. Germline CDR1 is MNHEY and CDR2 is SVGEGT. V shed 6 bases, J shed 0 bases, and the junction held 11 bases outside the gene matches. CDR3 length: 17 amino acids. This chain's CDR3 is CASSTGTAISSGNTIYF. The CDR3 DNA follows: TGTGCCAGCAGCACCGGGACAGCGATTTCCTCTGGAAACACCATATATTTT.

The chain couples TRBV6-2 or TRBV6-3 to TRBJ2-2; D tentatively fits TRBD1 or TRBD2 (5 bases each). The CDR3 is made up of 17 amino acids. Trimming stripped 1 base from V and 7 bases from J, with 19 bases between. From germline, CDR1 is MNHEY and CDR2 SVGEGT. CDR3 nucleotide sequence: TGTGCCAGCAGTTACTTGGGGACCCTCTCGGGTTTCGGGGAGCTGTTTTTT. Its protein is CASSYLGTLSGFGELFF.

This chain uses TRBV6-5 with TRBJ2-2; 10 nucleotides match TRBD1. The germline gives CDR1 MNHEY, CDR2 SVGAGI. The CDR3 contains 14 residues. V shed 6 bases, J shed 5 bases, and the junction held 3 bases outside the gene matches. In DNA, the CDR3 is TGTGCCAGCAGAAGACAGGGGGCGACCGGGGAGCTGTTTTTT. Translation: CASRRQGATGELFF.

V and J are TRBV11-2 and TRBJ2-7, with 8 bases aligning to TRBD1. The CDR3 is 14 residues long. Trimming at V came to 3 bases and at J to 2 bases, leaving 3 bases not matched to a gene. The germline V gene has CDR1 SGHAT and CDR2 FQNNGV. This chain's CDR3 is CASSFGQGPYEQYF. The DNA of the CDR3 is TGTGCCAGCAGCTTCGGACAGGGCCCCTACGAGCAGTACTTC.

CDR3 protein: CASSLSRQDQPQHF. For the CDR3, the DNA is TGTGCCAGCAGTCTCTCCCGACAGGATCAGCCCCAGCATTTT. This chain links TRBV28 with TRBJ1-5, with D possibly being TRBD1 (6 bases). Germline assignment: CDR1 MDHEN and CDR2 SYDVKM. V lost 5 bases to trimming and J lost 5 bases, with 13 bases between them. The CDR3 length is 14 residues.

The V call is TRBV5-1, the J call TRBJ1-2; possibly TRBD1 for D (6 bases). Germline loops: CDR1 SGHRS, CDR2 YFSETQ. Trimming took 5 bases from V and 0 from J, leaving 11 bases between them. The CDR3 is 14 residues long. In nucleotides, the CDR3 is TGCGCCAGCAGTGAACAGGGACCTAACTATGGCTACACCTTC. Protein: CASSEQGPNYGYTF.

The genes are TRBV24-1 and TRBJ1-5, with D unclear. V lost 7 bases and J 4 bases, leaving 7 bases between the germline ends. CDR1 and CDR2 from the germline V gene are KGHDR and SFDVKD. This CDR3 contains 12 residues. The CDR3 sequence: CATSEGNQPQHF. In nucleotides, the CDR3 is TGTGCCACCAGCGAGGGTAATCAGCCCCAGCATTTT.

V is TRBV5-1 and J is TRBJ1-1, with D possibly TRBD1 on 6 matching bases. Germline CDR1 is SGHRS and CDR2 is YFSETQ. The V end lost 6 bases, the J end lost 1 base, and 16 bases lay between the germline ends. The CDR3 is made up of 15 amino acids. The CDR3 here is CASTRGGSGNTEAFF. CDR3 DNA sequence: TGCGCCAGCACCCGAGGGGGGTCTGGGAACACTGAAGCTTTCTTT.

V gene TRBV5-4 combines with J gene TRBJ2-6; D not certain. This CDR3 has 17 residues. V shed 0 bases and J shed 0 bases, with 10 bases lying between them. Germline loops: CDR1 SGHNT, CDR2 YYREEE (reference sequence). The CDR3: CASSLGGRDSGANVLTF. The CDR3 DNA is TGTGCCAGCAGCTTGGGTGGGCGCGACTCTGGGGCCAACGTCCTGACTTTC.

The chain recombines TRBV15 with TRBJ1-5, with D possibly TRBD1 on 6 matching bases. CDR3 size: 19 residues. The germline gives CDR1 LNHNV, CDR2 YYDKDF (reference sequence). V shed 1 base and J shed 0 bases, with 19 bases lying between them. The CDR3 loop reads CATSRVGGAGSYSNQPQHF. Written as DNA, the CDR3 is TGTGCCACCAGCAGAGTGGGGGGCGCCGGATCTTATAGCAATCAGCCCCAGCATTTT.

This chain joins TRBV7-9 and TRBJ1-6; the match to TRBD1 covers 7 bases. J gave up 6 bases and V 10 bases, and 18 bases lay outside the gene matches. The CDR3 covers 17 residues. In germline, CDR1 is SEHNR, CDR2 FQNEAQ (reference sequence). This CDR3 reads CATPAGGFRGGNSPLHF. The CDR3 DNA reads as TGTGCCACCCCGGCAGGGGGATTTAGAGGGGGTAATTCACCCCTCCACTTT.

About this clone itself: Its ends do not fully match the called genes, so a read error is possible. The chain is built from TRBV5-4 and TRBJ2-7; 8 bases are shared with TRBD1. Germline V gene lookup returns CDR1 SGHNT and CDR2 YYREEE (reference sequence). The CDR3 runs to 13 residues. The CDR3: CASSLEYWDRRDF. CDR3 DNA sequence: TGTGCCAGCAGCTTGGAGTATTGGGACAGGAGAGACTTC.